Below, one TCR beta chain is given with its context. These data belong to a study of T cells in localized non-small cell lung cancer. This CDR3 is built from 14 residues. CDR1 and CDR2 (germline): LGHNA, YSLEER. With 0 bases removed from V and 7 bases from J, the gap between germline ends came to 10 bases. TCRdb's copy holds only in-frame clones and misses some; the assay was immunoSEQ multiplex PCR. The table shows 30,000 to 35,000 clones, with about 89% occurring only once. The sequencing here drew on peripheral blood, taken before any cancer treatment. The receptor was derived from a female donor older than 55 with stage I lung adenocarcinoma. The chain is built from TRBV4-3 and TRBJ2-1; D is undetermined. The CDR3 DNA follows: TGCGCCAGCAGCCAAGAGTCGTCCGGGAATGAGCAGTTCTTC. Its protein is CASSQESSGNEQFF.